The 12 T cell receptor beta chains in this list originate from one sample, sequenced in a study of monozygotic twins with inflammatory bowel disease. Following a re-call of the 5' RACE reads, TCRdb has one entry per CDR3 protein and lacks DNA. The specimen's table records roughly 150,000 distinct CDR3 sequences. What was sequenced was blood. These receptors all stem from a human donor with ulcerative colitis or Crohn's disease, or a healthy co-twin of an affected twin (not recorded which).

The CDR3 protein is CSAGQGRNIQYF. The chain joins TRBV20-1 to TRBJ2-4; the D call from TCRdb, TRBD1, cannot be confirmed without DNA. Germline values: CDR1 DFQATT, CDR2 SNEGSKA (reference sequence). This CDR3 is 12 amino acids long.

The chain couples TRBV28 to TRBJ2-7; the TCRdb D gene call, TRBD2, has no DNA to confirm it. There are 14 residues in the CDR3. The germline CDR1 and CDR2 sequences are MDHEN and SYDVKM. The CDR3 here is CASSAYVGEWEQYF.

The chain joins TRBV3-1 to TRBJ2-7. Germline CDR1 reads LGHDT; CDR2 reads YNNKEL (reference sequence). CDR3 length equals 14 residues. CDR3 in amino acids: CASSQVRGSLEQYF.

This chain connects TRBV20-1 to TRBJ2-5. This CDR3 spans 13 amino acids. Per germline, CDR1 DFQATT and CDR2 SNEGSKA (reference sequence). The CDR3 sequence: CSARVDRRETQYF.

The chain recombines TRBV5-6 with TRBJ1-2. This CDR3 contains 13 residues. Germline assignment: CDR1 SGHDT and CDR2 YYEEEE. CDR3 sequence: CASSLIGPDRYTF.

The chain recombines TRBV7-6 with TRBJ2-2; TCRdb names TRBD1, which stays unverified in the absence of DNA. CDR1 is SGHVS and CDR2 is FNYEAQ in the germline V gene. This CDR3 has 17 residues. CDR3 region: CASSFNLTGTNTGELFF.

The chain links TRBV4-1 to TRBJ2-1; TCRdb selects TRBD2, and the lack of DNA leaves this call unchecked. Germline CDR1 reads MGHRA; CDR2 reads YSYEKL. The CDR3 loop spans 15 amino acids. CDR3 region: CASSRVGNIYNEQFF.

The V and J genes are TRBV6-2 or TRBV6-3 and TRBJ1-5; no DNA is available, so the TRBD1 call from TCRdb remains unchecked. Per germline, CDR1 MNHEY and CDR2 SVGEGT. The CDR3 is 15 amino acids. CDR3 region: CASRDLGGGNQPQHF.

The chain carries TRBV29-1 and TRBJ2-2; as DNA is missing, the TRBD1 call by TCRdb cannot be tested. The CDR3 totals 13 residues. Germline-derived CDR1 and CDR2 are SQVTM and ANQGSEA. The chain's CDR3 is CSVGAPPAGELFF.

This chain links TRBV27 with TRBJ1-6. Germline CDR1 reads MNHEY; CDR2 reads SMNVEV (reference sequence). The CDR3 has 15 amino acids. The CDR3 region is CASSLEGGVPSPLHF.

J is TRBJ2-1 and V is TRBV5-1; absent DNA, TCRdb's TRBD1 call cannot be checked. Germline lookup yields CDR1 SGHRS and CDR2 YFSETQ. The CDR3 has 13 amino acids. This CDR3 reads CASSRGDSREQFF.

The chain employs TRBV20-1 and TRBJ1-2. The CDR3 spans 15 residues. Germline assignment: CDR1 DFQATT and CDR2 SNEGSKA (reference sequence). The CDR3 protein is CSASSQLVGAYGYTF.